This T cell receptor (beta chain) came from a study of blood T cell repertoires in COVID-19. Germline-derived CDR1 and CDR2 are MNHEY and SMNVEV (reference sequence). The V gene end was trimmed by 11 bases and the J gene end by 4 bases; junction bases not matched to a gene: 9. The CDR3 has 13 amino acids. In the source study's methods: Quantification of nucleated cells was approximated via reference gene primer amplification. Only in-frame clones appear in the TCRdb table, and some are missing; sequencing was by immunoSEQ multiplex PCR. V and J calls and clone size are as listed in that table; D and trimming were resolved from the DNA. The sample includes 120,000 to 150,000 clones, approximately 90% of them seen just once.

The sequencing sample was made of peripheral blood. The rearrangement uses TRBV27 and TRBJ1-1, with 8 bases aligning to TRBD1. This clonotype originated in a woman of 80 years or more with acute or convalescent COVID-19. This chain's CDR3 is CARPQGTGTEAFF. Written as DNA, the CDR3 is TGTGCCCGTCCACAGGGGACAGGCACTGAAGCTTTCTTT.